This T cell receptor (beta chain) appears in the sequencing data of a study of PD-L1 blockade in urothelial cancer. Sequencing was performed with immunoSEQ multiplex PCR; in TCRdb, only in-frame clones are kept and a portion is missing. This sample yields over 65,000 clones, of which 80% to 85% are seen a single time; about 4.5% belongs to the top ten. V shed 6 bases and J 1 base; nucleotides not matched to a gene: 7. CDR1 is MDHEN and CDR2 is SYDVKM in the germline V gene. The CDR3 covers 16 residues. The sequencing used PBMCs, collected around atezolizumab (anti-PD-L1) treatment. This chain joins TRBV28 and TRBJ2-3; TRBD2 agrees at 10 bases. This receptor was taken from a man in his sixties or seventies with urothelial cancer. The CDR3 reads CASRDYGTSGTDTQYF. The CDR3 DNA reads TGTGCCAGCAGGGACTACGGGACTAGCGGCACAGATACGCAGTATTTT.